The TCR beta chain under discussion was sequenced for a study of CD8 T cells in Susac syndrome. It was with random hexamers that 0.5 to 1 ug RNA was reverse transcribed. The immunoSEQ assay covered 54 Vbeta and 13 Jbeta segments for CDR3. MiXCR was run by TCRdb on the immunoSEQ multiplex PCR reads, yielding one entry per CDR3 protein. Counted here are some 300,000 distinct CDR3 sequences, about 88% occurring once; the ten biggest clones make up 0.11%. CD8+ and CD4+ T cells from blood underwent TCR beta sequencing, which was carried out in a high-throughput format. Those who served as multiple sclerosis controls were treatment-naive patients with stable or active relapsing-remitting disease. Both CD4+ and CD8+ T cells were negatively isolated, and TEMRA cells underwent FACS enrichment. There are 14 residues in the CDR3. Germline CDR1 LGHDT, CDR2 YNNKEL (reference sequence). The V and J ends lost 5 bases and 4 bases respectively, with 12 bases between them.

The chain links TRBV3-1 to TRBJ2-4; tentative D call: TRBD1 (5 bases). This clonotype was sampled from a human donor with multiple sclerosis. The sample was CD8+ T cells from PBMCs. CDR3: CASSGDSEKNIQYF. The DNA of the CDR3 is TGTGCCAGCAGCGGAGACAGTGAGAAAAACATTCAGTACTTC.